The present entry profiles one T cell receptor beta chain with its context. Here immunoSEQ multiplex PCR was the method, and the copy in TCRdb shows in-frame clones only, minus some. The sample contains some 57,000 clones, almost 96% of which appear only once. Germline loops: CDR1 MNHNS, CDR2 SASEGT. Trimming pared 3 bases from V and 3 bases from J, leaving 17 bases between. The CDR3 is made up of 16 amino acids. The sample belongs to a study of control samples from healthy donors and cancer patients. The rearrangement joins TRBV6-1 to TRBJ1-2; weak D call: TRBD1 (6 bases). The sequence was obtained from a woman aged 25 to 39 in good health. The sample was blood. CDR3 residues: CASSDLDRQGYYGYTF. The CDR3 DNA sequence: TGTGCCAGCAGTGACCTGGACCGCCAGGGGTACTATGGCTACACCTTC.